This TCR beta chain emerged from a study of shared clonotypes between healthy human individuals. Study-level background: Each donor's CD8 memory used one plate, CD8 naive two, each CD4 subset three.

Germline loops: CDR1 LGHNA, CDR2 YNFKEQ. Trimming removed 4 bases from V and 4 bases from J, with 16 bases in between. The CDR3 is made up of 15 amino acids. This clone appeared a few times. The antigen is unknown. Study-wide results and caveats: Clonotypes which were not shared had lower generation probabilities than clonotypes that all four donors shared.

Each sorted subset replicate got 200 ng genomic DNA, approximately 27,000 genomes. Original data processing: For the immunoSEQ data, sequences were junction-only without quality scores, so filtering differed. The assay was immunoSEQ multiplex PCR, and TCRdb's table has in-frame clones only and misses some. That table furnishes V, J and clone size, whereas the DNA furnished D and trimming. In the table there are 2 million to 2.5 million clones, approximately 95% of which are singletons. The TCR comes from a man aged 18 to 30 in good health. V gene TRBV4-2 combines with J gene TRBJ1-1; D remains unclear. The material sequenced was naive CD4+ T cells sorted from blood. Regarding subset: CD45RA+ positively selected. CDR3 region: CASSLHAGPGTEAFF. The CDR3 DNA reads TGTGCCAGCAGCCTCCACGCGGGCCCGGGCACTGAAGCTTTCTTT.